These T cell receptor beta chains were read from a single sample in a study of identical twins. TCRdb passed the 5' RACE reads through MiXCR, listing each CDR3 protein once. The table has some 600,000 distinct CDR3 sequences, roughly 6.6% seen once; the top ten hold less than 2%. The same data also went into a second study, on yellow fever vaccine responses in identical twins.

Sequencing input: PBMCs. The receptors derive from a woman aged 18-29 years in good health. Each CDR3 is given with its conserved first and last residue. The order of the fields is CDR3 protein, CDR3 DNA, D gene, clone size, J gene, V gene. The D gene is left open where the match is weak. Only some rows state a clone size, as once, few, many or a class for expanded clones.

CASSDDPEDPTGTDTQYF TGTGCCAGCAGTGACGACCCGGAGGACCCCACAGGGACAGATACGCAGTATTTT - few TRBJ2-3 TRBV2
CASSRREQGGGAGNTIYF TGTGCCAGCAGCCGACGAGAACAGGGAGGTGGTGCGGGAAACACCATATATTTT - few TRBJ1-3 TRBV6-1
CASRQGADGYTF TGCGCCAGCAGACAGGGGGCGGATGGCTACACCTTC TRBD1 many TRBJ1-2 TRBV5-1
CASSVGDSLNEQFF TGTGCCAGCAGCGTGGGGGACTCCCTCAATGAGCAGTTCTTC - few TRBJ2-1 TRBV9
CASSPGTSGQTYEQYF TGCGCCAGCAGCCCCGGGACTAGCGGGCAAACCTACGAGCAGTACTTC TRBD2 many TRBJ2-7 TRBV5-1
CASSLDDRTYNEQFF TGTGCCAGCAGTTTAGATGACAGAACCTACAATGAGCAGTTCTTC - few TRBJ2-1 TRBV28
CASSVVGQAPGELFF TGTGCCAGCAGCGTAGTAGGCCAGGCCCCCGGGGAGCTGTTTTTT - - TRBJ2-2 TRBV9
CASSSGSYNEQFF TGTGCCAGCAGTTCGGGTTCCTACAATGAGCAGTTCTTC - many TRBJ2-1 TRBV12-3/TRBV12-4
CASSLRASGVDRELFF TGCGCCAGCAGCTTGCGGGCTAGCGGGGTCGATCGGGAGCTGTTTTTT TRBD2 few TRBJ2-2 TRBV5-1
CSVGPEYEQYF TGCAGCGTGGGTCCGGAGTACGAGCAGTACTTC - - TRBJ2-7 TRBV29-1
CASSYSNPQRGRTDTQYF TGTGCCAGCAGTTACTCGAATCCCCAGCGGGGGCGCACAGATACGCAGTATTTT TRBD2 - TRBJ2-3 TRBV6-5
CASSRVSGGPGNEQFF TGTGCCAGCAGCCGAGTTAGCGGGGGGCCGGGCAATGAGCAGTTCTTC TRBD2 many TRBJ2-1 TRBV7-6
CASSPPGVFVPEAFF TGTGCCAGCAGCCCACCAGGAGTCTTTGTACCTGAAGCTTTCTTT - few TRBJ1-1 TRBV2
CSASRDYGYTF TGCAGTGCTTCCCGCGACTATGGCTACACCTTC - - TRBJ1-2 TRBV20-1
CASSYGPGQEAFF TGTGCCAGCAGTTACGGGCCGGGACAGGAAGCTTTCTTT TRBD1 - TRBJ1-1 TRBV6-5
CSASGASGDGETQYF TGCAGTGCTAGTGGGGCTAGCGGGGATGGAGAGACCCAGTACTTC TRBD2 many TRBJ2-5 TRBV20-1
CASSLDNSEQYF TGTGCCAGCAGCTTAGATAACTCCGAGCAGTACTTC - few TRBJ2-7 TRBV7-9
CASSLGVTGTNQETQYF TGCGCCAGCAGCTTAGGGGTTACAGGGACAAACCAAGAGACCCAGTACTTC - - TRBJ2-5 TRBV5-1
CASSQGVWEQFF TGTGCCAGCAGCCAAGGCGTATGGGAGCAGTTCTTC - few TRBJ2-1 TRBV3-1
CASSEQVGVHHPDGANVLTF TGTGCCAGCAGTGAACAGGTAGGAGTGCACCACCCCGACGGGGCCAACGTCCTGACTTTC - - TRBJ2-6 TRBV25-1
CASSYFVGAGTGELFF TGTGCCAGCAGTTACTTCGTGGGAGCGGGCACCGGGGAGCTGTTTTTT - - TRBJ2-2 TRBV6-5
CASRDRGTLEKLFF TGTGCCAGCAGGGACAGGGGGACTCTTGAAAAACTGTTTTTT TRBD1 many TRBJ1-4 TRBV7-8